These 5 T cell receptor beta chains were all obtained from the same sample, sequenced in a study of blood T cell repertoires in COVID-19. Profiled with immunoSEQ multiplex PCR; TCRdb holds only in-frame clones, not every one. This sample has around 220,000 clones, with approximately 90% found just once. The sequencing input was peripheral blood. These receptors originate from a man aged 50-60 years with acute or convalescent COVID-19.

The chain uses TRBV12-2 and TRBJ1-2; whether TRBD1, the table's D call, matches the DNA was not checked. TRBV12-2 is a documented pseudogene. The CDR3 length is 18 residues. CDR3 coding DNA: TGTGCAAGTCGCTTAGCGGGGGCAGGCGGTCCCTTACTTTATGGCTACACCTTC. Translated: CASRLAGAGGPLLYGYTF.

For the CDR3, the DNA is TGTGCCAGCAGTCGACAGGGGGCGCGGAACACTGAAGCTTTCTTT. It specifies CASSRQGARNTEAFF. This chain uses TRBV6-5 with TRBJ1-1; the match to TRBD1 covers 10 bases. The germline CDR1 and CDR2 sequences are MNHEY and SVGAGI. J was trimmed by 1 base and V by 5 bases; bases with no gene match: 4. This CDR3 region has 15 residues.

The genes are TRBV2 and TRBJ2-2, with TRBD1 as a possible D gene (6 bases). The CDR3 extends over 13 amino acids. Trimming pared 7 bases from V and 4 bases from J, leaving 10 bases between. CDR1 and CDR2 from the germline V gene are SNHLY and FYNNEI. CDR3 loop: CASKRGGTGELFF. Here the CDR3 DNA reads TGTGCCAGCAAGAGAGGGGGCACCGGGGAGCTGTTTTTT.

The chain combines TRBV5-1 with TRBJ2-3, with 7 nucleotides matching TRBD2. The V and J ends lost 5 bases and 0 bases, in that order; junction bases with no gene match: 9. CDR1 and CDR2 (germline): SGHRS, YFSETQ. The CDR3 is 16 residues long. The CDR3 DNA reads as TGCGCCAGCAGTCTTGGACTAGTGGGGAGCACAGATACGCAGTATTTT. Translated, it gives CASSLGLVGSTDTQYF.

This chain joins TRBV7-6 and TRBJ2-2; tentatively, D is TRBD1 (5 bases). This CDR3 has 16 amino acids. The germline CDR1 and CDR2 sequences are SGHVS and FNYEAQ. The V end lost 1 base, the J end lost 3 bases, and 12 bases lay between the germline ends. The CDR3 loop is CASSLGPPGHTGELFF. CDR3 DNA: TGTGCCAGCAGCTTAGGCCCCCCAGGGCACACCGGGGAGCTGTTTTTT.